The 22 T cell receptor beta chains below were found in one sample sequenced in a study of neoadjuvant anti-PD-1 for oral cavity cancer. Profiling relied on immunoSEQ multiplex PCR, and the TCRdb table lists in-frame clones only, not all of them. The sample holds fewer than 20,000 clones; around 71% are singletons and the top ten take approximately 2.5%. Sequenced material: PBMCs, taken before nivolumab (anti-PD-1) treatment. Source of these receptors: a person aged 40-85 years with oral cavity squamous cell carcinoma.

The chain uses TRBV27 and TRBJ2-7, with a tentative D call TRBD2 (5 bases). Germline CDR1 and CDR2: MNHEY and SMNVEV (reference sequence). The CDR3 covers 12 residues. Trimming took 8 bases from V and 7 from J, leaving 15 bases between them. The CDR3 protein is CASGPASGEQYF. In nucleotides, the CDR3 is TGTGCCAGCGGGCCAGCTTCGGGGGAGCAGTACTTC.

CDR3 region: CAWSSQGAGTGELFF. CDR3 sequence (DNA): TGTGCCTGGAGTTCCCAGGGGGCAGGCACCGGGGAGCTGTTTTTT. This rearrangement joins TRBV30 to TRBJ2-2; 8 bases are shared with TRBD1. The junction had 6 bases not matched to a gene; V was cut back by 2 bases and J by 4 bases. This CDR3 is 15 amino acids long. Looked up from germline, CDR1 is GTSNPN and CDR2 is SVGIG (reference sequence). The entire variable domain, with the rest obtained from reference TRBV30 and TRBJ2-2, is as follows: SQTIHQWPATLVQPVGSPLSLECTVEGTSNPNLYWYRQAAGRGLQLLFYSVGIGQISSEVPQNLSASRPQDRQFILSSKKLLLSDSGFYLCAWSSQGAGTGELFFGEGSRLTVL.

This chain connects TRBV6-6 to TRBJ1-1, with 9 positions matching TRBD1. CDR1 and CDR2 (germline): MNHNY, SVGAGI (reference sequence). V shed 5 bases, J shed 1 base, and the junction held 2 bases outside the gene matches. The CDR3 sequence is 14 residues long. In DNA form, the CDR3 reads TGTGCCAGCAGTCCACAGGGGGCGAACACTGAAGCTTTCTTT. Its translation: CASSPQGANTEAFF.

This chain connects TRBV28 to TRBJ2-5; possible D gene TRBD1, 5 bases. Trimming took 6 bases from V and 6 from J, leaving 14 bases between them. Per the germline V gene, CDR1 is MDHEN and CDR2 is SYDVKM. The CDR3 extends over 13 amino acids. The CDR3 bases are TGTGCCAGCAGCCTCAGGGTGTTAAAGACCCAGTACTTC. It specifies CASSLRVLKTQYF.

V gene TRBV6-1 combines with J gene TRBJ1-2; TRBD1 matches 8 bases. The CDR3 runs 14 residues. Germline V gene lookup returns CDR1 MNHNS and CDR2 SASEGT. Trimming took 6 bases from V and 8 from J; bases not matched to a gene: 11. The CDR3 nucleotides are TGTGCCAGCAGCTCCGGGACAGGTGTTTTGGGCTACACCTTC. The encoded protein is CASSSGTGVLGYTF.

The chain employs TRBV4-2 and TRBJ2-3; 8 nucleotides agree with TRBD1. With 6 bases clipped from V and 3 bases from J, the junction kept 2 bases outside the gene matches. The length of the CDR3 is 13 residues. Germline V gives CDR1 LGHNA, CDR2 YNFKEQ. The CDR3 nucleotides are TGTGCCAGCAGGACAGGGGAAACAGATACGCAGTATTTT. This sequence encodes CASRTGETDTQYF.

V is TRBV6-5 and J is TRBJ2-4, with a weak D call TRBD2 (5 bases). There are 13 residues in the CDR3. V gave up 7 bases and J gave up 9 bases, with 16 bases separating them. CDR1 is MNHEY and CDR2 is SVGAGI in the germline V gene. The CDR3 loop is CASKDSQSGIQYF. Here the CDR3 DNA reads TGTGCCAGCAAGGACTCCCAGTCAGGCATTCAGTACTTC.

This clone was observed a few times. This chain links TRBV28 with TRBJ1-5; 8 bases fit TRBD1. The V gene's germline CDR1 is MDHEN and CDR2 SYDVKM. Trimming cost V 5 bases and J 4 bases; bases outside gene matches: 13. This CDR3 has 17 amino acids. The CDR3 region has the DNA TGTGCCAGCAGTCCCCAGCCAAGGACAGGGCTAAATCAGCCCCAGCATTTT. Its translation: CASSPQPRTGLNQPQHF.

The rearrangement uses TRBV7-9 and TRBJ1-1; possibly TRBD1 for D (6 bases). Trimming shortened V by 3 bases and J by 1 base, and 9 bases separated the two germline ends. Per the germline V gene, CDR1 is SEHNR and CDR2 is FQNEAQ (reference sequence). This CDR3 region has 14 residues. In nucleotides, the CDR3 is TGTGCCAGCAGCTTCTTGACAGGGAACACTGAAGCTTTCTTT. This encodes CASSFLTGNTEAFF.

This chain links TRBV13 with TRBJ2-3; 9 bases fit TRBD2. CDR1 is PRHDT and CDR2 is FYEKMQ in the germline V gene (reference sequence). This CDR3 has 16 amino acids. Trimming removed 1 base from V and 0 bases from J; junction bases left unmatched: 2. CDR3 sequence reads: CASSLVLAGSTDTQYF. The CDR3 DNA is TGTGCCAGCAGCTTAGTGCTAGCGGGGAGCACAGATACGCAGTATTTT.

This chain uses TRBV6-6 with TRBJ2-3, with 10 nucleotides matching TRBD2. Germline loops: CDR1 MNHNY, CDR2 SVGAGI (reference sequence). V trimming: 5 bases; J trimming: 1 base; junction bases outside the gene matches: 3. This CDR3 region has 15 residues. This CDR3 is CASSIGTSGTDTQYF. DNA of the CDR3: TGTGCCAGCAGTATTGGGACTAGCGGCACAGATACGCAGTATTTT.

The gene calls are TRBV19 and TRBJ2-7, with D possibly matching TRBD1 (6 bases). Germline CDR1 reads LNHDA; CDR2 reads SQIVND (reference sequence). With 4 bases removed from V and 7 bases from J, the gap between germline ends came to 20 bases. This CDR3 has 15 amino acids. The CDR3 protein is CASSSRDTISGEQYF. The CDR3 region has the DNA TGTGCCAGTAGTAGTCGGGACACCATTTCGGGGGAGCAGTACTTC. Filled out from reference TRBV19 and TRBJ2-7, the complete variable domain reads DGGITQSPKYLFRKEGQNVTLSCEQNLNHDAMYWYRQDPGQGLRLIYYSQIVNDFQKGDIAEGYSVSREKKESFPLTVTSAQKNPTAFYLCASSSRDTISGEQYFGPGTRLTVT.

V is TRBV5-4 and J is TRBJ2-7, with 11 positions matching TRBD2. J gave up 6 bases and V 0 bases, and 5 bases lay outside the gene matches. The germline V gene encodes CDR1 SGHNT and CDR2 YYREEE (reference sequence). This CDR3 comprises 15 residues. The CDR3 here is CASSLALAGVSEQYF. The CDR3 coding sequence is TGTGCCAGCAGCTTGGCACTAGCGGGAGTTAGCGAGCAGTACTTC. Full variable domain (rest looked up from reference TRBV5-4 and TRBJ2-7): ETGVTQSPTHLIKTRGQQVTLRCSSQSGHNTVSWYQQALGQGPQFIFQYYREEENGRGNFPPRFSGLQFPNYSSELNVNALELDDSALYLCASSLALAGVSEQYFGPGTRLTVT.

The chain combines TRBV6-5 with TRBJ2-7; 7 bases fit TRBD2. The germline V gene encodes CDR1 MNHEY and CDR2 SVGAGI. Trimming took 7 bases from V and 3 from J; bases not matched to a gene: 9. This CDR3 has 14 amino acids. CDR3 loop: CASTLGTGGYEQYF. Here the CDR3 DNA reads TGTGCCAGCACCTTGGGGACGGGGGGCTACGAGCAGTACTTC.

The chain carries TRBV5-1 and TRBJ2-3, with D perhaps TRBD2 (5 bases). The V gene lost 0 bases and the J gene lost 4 bases, with 6 bases spanning the gap. CDR3 length: 13 residues. Germline assignment: CDR1 SGHRS and CDR2 YFSETQ. This CDR3 is CASSLGGPDTQYF. CDR3 bases: TGCGCCAGCAGCTTGGGAGGGCCAGATACGCAGTATTTT.

J is TRBJ2-3 and V is TRBV5-1; 7 bases map to TRBD1. Germline V gene lookup returns CDR1 SGHRS and CDR2 YFSETQ. J was trimmed by 3 bases and V by 2 bases; bases with no gene match: 6. The CDR3 totals 15 residues. This CDR3 is CASSLYRGETDTQYF. Here the CDR3 DNA reads TGCGCCAGCAGCTTATACAGGGGTGAGACAGATACGCAGTATTTT.

The chain uses TRBV30 and TRBJ2-2; TRBD2 aligns across 7 bases. Germline V gene data show CDR1 as GTSNPN and CDR2 as SVGIG (reference sequence). The CDR3 sequence is 16 residues long. After removal of 5 bases from V and 4 bases from J, the junction contained 13 bases not matched to a gene. The CDR3 nucleotides are TGTGCCTGGCCCCCTATGGGGGAGGGCGGCACCGGGGAGCTGTTTTTT. It encodes CAWPPMGEGGTGELFF.

The chain couples TRBV9 to TRBJ1-1; D gene uncertain. Germline values: CDR1 SGDLS, CDR2 YYNGEE. The CDR3 spans 14 residues. Trimming took off 3 bases at V and 6 bases at J, with 15 bases between the two ends. The CDR3 loop is CASSGLEGRSEAFF. DNA for the CDR3: TGTGCCAGCAGCGGATTAGAGGGAAGGTCTGAAGCTTTCTTT.

V is TRBV19 and J is TRBJ1-5; D ambiguous. Trimming left V 5 bases short and J 0 bases short, with 8 bases between. The CDR3 has 14 amino acids. The germline CDR1 and CDR2 sequences are LNHDA and SQIVND (reference sequence). The CDR3 spells CASSQGYSNQPQHF. CDR3 nucleotide sequence: TGTGCCAGTAGTCAAGGTTATAGCAATCAGCCCCAGCATTTT.

The chain couples TRBV25-1 to TRBJ2-7, with TRBD1 matching over 8 bases. This CDR3 has 15 amino acids. J lost 3 bases, V lost 6 bases, and 10 bases had no gene match. Germline V lookup: CDR1 MGHDK, CDR2 SYGVNS. CDR3 sequence (DNA): TGTGCCAGCAGACCTGGGACAGGTGGGAGCTACGAGCAGTACTTC. It translates to CASRPGTGGSYEQYF.

As concerns this clone: The germline gene is not matched at one end of the junction; a read error may be the cause. The gene calls are TRBV14 and TRBJ2-7; no clear D. The CDR3 is 12 residues long. Germline values: CDR1 SGHDN, CDR2 FVKESK. CDR3 bases: TGTGCCAGCAGCCAGCCCCCTGGGCAGTGGAACTTC. It is translated as CASSQPPGQWNF.

The chain links TRBV27 to TRBJ2-1; TRBD2 is a possible D gene (7 bases). V was pared by 8 bases and J by 6 bases, with 17 bases between. CDR1 is MNHEY and CDR2 is SMNVEV in the germline V gene (reference sequence). This CDR3 is built from 14 residues. CDR3 nucleotide sequence: TGTGCCAGCTCTGAGGGGGGGATGAGCAATGAGCAGTTCTTC. It encodes CASSEGGMSNEQFF.